This TCR beta chain was identified in a study of cytomegalovirus exposure and HLA in healthy donors. Regarding the study as a whole: The records held CMV serostatus as the only immune exposure information. As a later analysis showed, a missense DCLRE1C variant was linked to trimming of TCR beta V- and J-genes. The study dropped some indistinguishable V segments, TRBV6-2 and TRBV6-3 among them.

V was shortened by 5 bases and J by 4 bases, with 11 bases between the two germline ends. Looked up from germline, CDR1 is SNHLY and CDR2 is FYNNEI. This CDR3 region has 14 residues. The PCR had 60 Vbeta and 13 Jbeta primers. Clones were read by immunoSEQ multiplex PCR, and TCRdb kept only the in-frame ones, dropping some. The table records roughly 200,000 clones, around four fifths of them present only once. A word on this clone: Antigen: not known.

The J gene is TRBJ1-4, the V gene TRBV2; no clear D gene. The TCR comes from a boy younger than 10 in good health and CMV-seronegative. The specimen was PBMCs. As DNA, the CDR3 is TGTGCCAGCAGTATGGGCGAGCTTAATGAAAAACTGTTTTTT. Translated, it gives CASSMGELNEKLFF.